This is a list of T cell receptor beta chains from one sample in a study of cytotoxic CD8 clonotypes in ibrutinib-treated CLL. Clones were read by immunoSEQ multiplex PCR, and TCRdb kept only the in-frame ones, dropping some. This table has tens of thousands of clones, 69% appearing once. The sample consisted of PBMCs, taken after 12 months of ibrutinib treatment. The receptor set was obtained from a human donor with chronic lymphocytic leukemia. CDR3s include the opening cysteine and the closing phenylalanine or tryptophan. The D gene is left open where the match is weak.

V gene	CDR3 length	J gene	D gene	CDR3 protein
TRBV6-5	14	TRBJ2-7	-	CASRKRLEGYEQYF
TRBV2	21	TRBJ2-4	-	CASRGPFFYSHLPLAKNIQYF
TRBV7-9	14	TRBJ1-3	-	CASSLGQAGNTIYF
TRBV2	14	TRBJ2-3	-	CASSDRRATDTQYF
TRBV19	19	TRBJ2-1	TRBD1	CASSIPGWGTGSSYNEQFF
TRBV7-9	15	TRBJ2-1	-	CASSPSTLGGNEQFF
TRBV7-9	14	TRBJ1-2	-	CASSQGGSTYGYTF
TRBV5-4	14	TRBJ1-2	TRBD1	CATGGGQRTYGYTF
TRBV2	13	TRBJ1-5	-	CASSPSPNQPQHF
TRBV9	13	TRBJ1-2	-	CASSVVTGYGYTF
TRBV19	15	TRBJ2-7	TRBD2	CASSGRGGLFNEQYF
TRBV11-1	13	TRBJ1-3	-	CASSLNSGNTIYF
TRBV6-6	11	TRBJ1-4	-	CASSYQGIQFF
TRBV15	14	TRBJ2-3	-	CATSRRRVTVTQYF
TRBV18	15	TRBJ1-1	-	CASSRVREMNTEAFF
TRBV20-1	11	TRBJ1-2	-	CSAAYGYGYTF
TRBV12-5	17	TRBJ2-7	-	CASGGSPGTSIPYEQYF
TRBV5-1	14	TRBJ2-7	-	CASSLLQGDYEQYF
TRBV6-1	16	TRBJ2-7	TRBD1	CASSDPGQGAGYEQYF
TRBV6-5	14	TRBJ2-2	-	CASSYQSWHRELFF